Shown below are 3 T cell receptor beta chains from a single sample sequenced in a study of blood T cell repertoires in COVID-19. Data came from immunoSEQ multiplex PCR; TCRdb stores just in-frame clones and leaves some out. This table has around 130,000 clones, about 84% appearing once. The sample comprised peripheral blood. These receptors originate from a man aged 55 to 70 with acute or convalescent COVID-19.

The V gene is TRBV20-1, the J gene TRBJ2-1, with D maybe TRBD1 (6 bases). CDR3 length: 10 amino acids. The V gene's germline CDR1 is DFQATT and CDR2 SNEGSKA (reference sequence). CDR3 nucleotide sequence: TGCAATCCAGGGGAGAATGAGCAGTTCTTC. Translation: CNPGENEQFF.

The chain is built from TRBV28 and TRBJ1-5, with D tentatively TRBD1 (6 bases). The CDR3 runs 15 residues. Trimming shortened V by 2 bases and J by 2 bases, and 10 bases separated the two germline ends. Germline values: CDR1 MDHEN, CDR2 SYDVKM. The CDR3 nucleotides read TGTGCCAGCAGTTTAACAGGGCTTCGCAATCAGCCCCAGCATTTT. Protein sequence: CASSLTGLRNQPQHF.

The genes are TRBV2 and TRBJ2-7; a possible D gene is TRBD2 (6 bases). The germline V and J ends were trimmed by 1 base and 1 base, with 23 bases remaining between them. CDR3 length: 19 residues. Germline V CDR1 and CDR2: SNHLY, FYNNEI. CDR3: CASSEVGTFSFTVSYEQYF. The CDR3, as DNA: TGTGCCAGCAGTGAAGTCGGGACTTTCAGCTTTACCGTGTCCTACGAGCAGTACTTC.